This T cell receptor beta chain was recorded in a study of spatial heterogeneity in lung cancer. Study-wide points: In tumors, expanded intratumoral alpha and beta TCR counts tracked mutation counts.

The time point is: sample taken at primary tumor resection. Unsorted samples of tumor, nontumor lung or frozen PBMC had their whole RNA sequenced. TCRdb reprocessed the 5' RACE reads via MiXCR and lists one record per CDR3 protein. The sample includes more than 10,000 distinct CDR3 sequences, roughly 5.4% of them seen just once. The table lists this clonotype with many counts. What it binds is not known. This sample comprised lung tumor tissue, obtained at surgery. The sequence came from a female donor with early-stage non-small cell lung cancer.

CDR3 in amino acids: CSVTIAGGYTDTQYF. The CDR3 DNA follows: TGCAGCGTTACCATAGCGGGGGGATACACAGATACGCAGTATTTT. The V gene is TRBV29-1, the J gene TRBJ2-3, with 10 bases fitting TRBD2. This CDR3 comprises 15 residues. With 5 bases clipped from V and 2 bases from J, the junction kept 7 bases outside the gene matches. Germline V lookup: CDR1 SQVTM, CDR2 ANQGSEA.